What follows is one TCR beta chain and its context. This sample is drawn from a study of blood T cell repertoires in COVID-19. This CDR3 comprises 16 residues. V trimming: 2 bases; J trimming: 0 bases; junction bases outside the gene matches: 5. Per germline, CDR1 MGHRA and CDR2 YSYEKL. Measured with immunoSEQ multiplex PCR; TCRdb has only the in-frame clones, and not every one. Here the sample spans roughly 450,000 clones, about 92% being singletons. Sequencing was done on a sample of PBMCs or T cells enriched from blood (not recorded which). The V and J genes are TRBV4-1 and TRBJ1-1; 8 bases map to TRBD1. The origin of this receptor is a man between 18 and 35 years old who had recovered from COVID-19. The CDR3 protein is CASSQPDRGVNTEAFF. DNA for the CDR3: TGCGCCAGCAGCCAACCAGACAGGGGAGTGAACACTGAAGCTTTCTTT.